This T cell receptor (beta chain) emerged from a study of shared clonotypes between healthy human individuals. Naive CD8 cells lacked CD45RO, underwent positive selection for CCR7 and left out terminally differentiated effector memory CD45RA+ cells. Authors' processing steps: Owing to the provision of junction-only sequences devoid of quality scores by immunoSEQ, filtering differed. Data came from immunoSEQ multiplex PCR; TCRdb stores just in-frame clones and leaves some out. The V and J calls and clone size come from that table; D and trimming were worked out from the DNA. The sample includes hundreds of thousands of clones, about 96% of them seen just once. The source material was naive CD8+ T cells sorted from blood. This receptor was identified in a woman in her 30s in good health.

The CDR3 loop is CASSQSPGELFF. The CDR3 bases are TGCGCCAGCAGCCAATCCCCCGGGGAGCTGTTTTTT. The chain uses TRBV4-1 and TRBJ2-2, with D unclear. This CDR3 has 12 amino acids. Between the trimmed V and J ends, which lost 2 bases and 6 bases, there was a span of 4 bases. Germline V gives CDR1 MGHRA, CDR2 YSYEKL.